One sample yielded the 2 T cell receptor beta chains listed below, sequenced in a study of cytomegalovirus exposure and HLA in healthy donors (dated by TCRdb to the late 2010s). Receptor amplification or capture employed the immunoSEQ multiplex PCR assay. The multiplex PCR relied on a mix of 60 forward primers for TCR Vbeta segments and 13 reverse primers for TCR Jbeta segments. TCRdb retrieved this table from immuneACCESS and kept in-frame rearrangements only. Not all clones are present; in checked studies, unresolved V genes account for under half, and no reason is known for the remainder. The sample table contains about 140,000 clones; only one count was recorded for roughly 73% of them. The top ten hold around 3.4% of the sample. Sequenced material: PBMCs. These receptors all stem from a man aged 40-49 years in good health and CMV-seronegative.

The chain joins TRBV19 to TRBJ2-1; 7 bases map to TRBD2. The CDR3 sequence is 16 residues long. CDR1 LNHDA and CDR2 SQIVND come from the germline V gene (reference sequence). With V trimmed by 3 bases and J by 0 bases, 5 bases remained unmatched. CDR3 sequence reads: CASSISGDYSYNEQFF. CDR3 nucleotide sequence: TGTGCCAGTAGTATCTCCGGGGACTACTCCTACAATGAGCAGTTCTTC. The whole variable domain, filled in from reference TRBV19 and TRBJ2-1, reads DGGITQSPKYLFRKEGQNVTLSCEQNLNHDAMYWYRQDPGQGLRLIYYSQIVNDFQKGDIAEGYSVSREKKESFPLTVTSAQKNPTAFYLCASSISGDYSYNEQFFGPGTRLTVL.

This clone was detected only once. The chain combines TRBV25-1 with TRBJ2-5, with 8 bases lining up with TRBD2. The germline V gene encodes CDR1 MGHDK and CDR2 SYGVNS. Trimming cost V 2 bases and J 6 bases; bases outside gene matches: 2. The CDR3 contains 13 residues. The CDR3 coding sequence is TGTGCCAGCAGTGAAGGCGGGGGGAAGACCCAGTACTTC. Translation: CASSEGGGKTQYF.